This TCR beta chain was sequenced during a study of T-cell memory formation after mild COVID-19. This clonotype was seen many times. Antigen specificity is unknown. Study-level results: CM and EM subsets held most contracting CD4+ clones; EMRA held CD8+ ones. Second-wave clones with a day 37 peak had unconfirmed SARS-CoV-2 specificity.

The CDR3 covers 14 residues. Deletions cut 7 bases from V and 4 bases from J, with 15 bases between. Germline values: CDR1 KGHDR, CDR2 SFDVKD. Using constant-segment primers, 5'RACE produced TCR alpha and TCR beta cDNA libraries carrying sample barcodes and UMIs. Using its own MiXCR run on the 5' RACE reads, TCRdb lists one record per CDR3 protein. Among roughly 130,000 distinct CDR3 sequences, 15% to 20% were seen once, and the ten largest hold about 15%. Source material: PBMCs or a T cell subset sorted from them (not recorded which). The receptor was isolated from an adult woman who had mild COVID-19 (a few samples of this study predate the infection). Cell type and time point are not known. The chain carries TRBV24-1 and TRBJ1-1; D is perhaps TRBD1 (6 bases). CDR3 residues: CATRTGGGGTEAFF. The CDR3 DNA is TGTGCCACCAGGACAGGTGGGGGAGGCACTGAAGCTTTCTTT.